This T cell receptor beta chain was recorded in a study of radiation and T cells in renal cell carcinoma. The treatment was: treatment-naive control, cytoreductive nephrectomy. The patient's renal cell carcinoma had clear cell pathology. Sequencing used immunoSEQ multiplex PCR; TCRdb keeps in-frame clones, though not all of them. The sample lists 9,000 or so clones, 65% occurring once. The CDR3 extends over 15 amino acids. With 2 bases removed from V and 1 base from J, the gap between germline ends came to 11 bases. Per the germline V gene, CDR1 is LNHDA and CDR2 is SQIVND (reference sequence). The TCR originated in a man aged 60-69 years with renal cell carcinoma. Sequences were derived from tumor tissue, sampled from a patient whose treatment was nephrectomy without radiotherapy. This rearrangement joins TRBV19 to TRBJ2-5; no clear D. In DNA form, the CDR3 reads TGTGCCAGTAGTATAAGGAAGGCCGGCCAAGAGACCCAGTACTTC. Its translation: CASSIRKAGQETQYF.